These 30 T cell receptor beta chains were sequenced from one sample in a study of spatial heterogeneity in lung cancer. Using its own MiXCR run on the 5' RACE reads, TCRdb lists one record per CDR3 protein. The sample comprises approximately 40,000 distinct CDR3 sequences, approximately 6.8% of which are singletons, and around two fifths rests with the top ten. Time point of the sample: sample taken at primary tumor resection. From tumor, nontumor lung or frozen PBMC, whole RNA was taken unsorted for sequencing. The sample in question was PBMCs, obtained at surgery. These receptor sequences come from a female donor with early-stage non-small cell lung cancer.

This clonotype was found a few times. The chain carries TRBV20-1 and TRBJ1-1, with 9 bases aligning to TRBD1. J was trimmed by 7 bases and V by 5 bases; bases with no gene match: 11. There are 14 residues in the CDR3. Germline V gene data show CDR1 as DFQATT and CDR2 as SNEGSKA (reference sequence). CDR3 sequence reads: CSAPPWGTGYEAFF. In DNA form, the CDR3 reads TGCAGTGCTCCTCCATGGGGGACAGGGTATGAAGCTTTCTTT.

CDR3 nucleotide sequence: TGCAGTGCTGCTACCGGACAGGTCCGCACAGATACGCAGTATTTT. Protein product: CSAATGQVRTDTQYF. The chain joins TRBV20-1 to TRBJ2-3; TRBD1 agrees at 7 bases. V lost 5 bases and J lost 1; bases outside the gene matches: 9. The CDR3 totals 15 residues. From germline, CDR1 is DFQATT and CDR2 SNEGSKA (reference sequence).

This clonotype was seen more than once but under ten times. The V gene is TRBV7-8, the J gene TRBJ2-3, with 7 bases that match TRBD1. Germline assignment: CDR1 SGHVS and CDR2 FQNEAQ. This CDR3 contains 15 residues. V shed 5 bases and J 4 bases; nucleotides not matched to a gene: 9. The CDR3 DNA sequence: TGTGCCAGCAGCGCGGACAGGTGGATACCAGATACGCAGTATTTT. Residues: CASSADRWIPDTQYF.

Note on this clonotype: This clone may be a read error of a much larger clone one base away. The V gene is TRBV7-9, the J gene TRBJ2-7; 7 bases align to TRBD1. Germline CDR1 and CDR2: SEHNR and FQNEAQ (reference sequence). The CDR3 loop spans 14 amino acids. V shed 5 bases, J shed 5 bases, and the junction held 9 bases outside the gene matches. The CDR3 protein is CASSQRDRLDEQYF. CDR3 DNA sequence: TGTGCCAGCAGCCAAAGGGACAGATTAGACGAGCAGTACTTC. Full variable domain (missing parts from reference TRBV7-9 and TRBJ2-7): DTGVSQNPRHKITKRGQNVTFRCDPISEHNRLYWYRQTLGQGPEFLTYFQNEAQLEKSRLLSDRFSAERPKGSFSTLEIQRTEQGDSAMYLCASSQRDRLDEQYFGPGTRLTVT.

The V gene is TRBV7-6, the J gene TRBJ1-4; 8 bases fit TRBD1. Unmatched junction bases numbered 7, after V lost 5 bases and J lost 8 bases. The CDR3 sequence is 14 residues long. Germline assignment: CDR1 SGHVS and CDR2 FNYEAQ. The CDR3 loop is CASSPGQGGEKLFF. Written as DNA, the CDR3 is TGTGCCAGCAGCCCTGGACAGGGTGGCGAAAAACTGTTTTTT.

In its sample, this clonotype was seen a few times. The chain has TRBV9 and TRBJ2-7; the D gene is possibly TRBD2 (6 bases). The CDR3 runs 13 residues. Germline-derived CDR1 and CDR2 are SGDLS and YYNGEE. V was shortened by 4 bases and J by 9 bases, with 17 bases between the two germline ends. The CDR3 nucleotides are TGTGCCAGCAGCCCCACCGGGGGAAACGGGCAGTACTTC. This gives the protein CASSPTGGNGQYF. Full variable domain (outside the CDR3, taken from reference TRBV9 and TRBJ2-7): DSGVTQTPKHLITATGQRVTLRCSPRSGDLSVYWYQQSLDQGLQFLIQYYNGEERAKGNILERFSAQQFPDLHSELNLSSLELGDSALYFCASSPTGGNGQYFGPGTRLTVT.

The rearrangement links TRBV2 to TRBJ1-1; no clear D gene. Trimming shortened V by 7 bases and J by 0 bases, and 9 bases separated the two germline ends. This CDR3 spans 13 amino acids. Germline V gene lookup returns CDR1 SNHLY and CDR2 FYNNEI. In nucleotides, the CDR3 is TGTGCCAGCACCTCGGACCTGAACACTGAAGCTTTCTTT. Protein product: CASTSDLNTEAFF.

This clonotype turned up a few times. The CDR3 protein is CASRLAGGPPEETQYF. The CDR3 nucleotides are TGTGCCAGCAGGTTAGCGGGGGGCCCGCCCGAAGAGACCCAGTACTTC. The chain couples TRBV27 to TRBJ2-5; 10 bases match TRBD2. The CDR3 runs 16 residues. Germline values: CDR1 MNHEY, CDR2 SMNVEV (reference sequence). The J segment lost 3 bases and the V segment lost 6 bases, leaving 10 bases of the junction unmatched.

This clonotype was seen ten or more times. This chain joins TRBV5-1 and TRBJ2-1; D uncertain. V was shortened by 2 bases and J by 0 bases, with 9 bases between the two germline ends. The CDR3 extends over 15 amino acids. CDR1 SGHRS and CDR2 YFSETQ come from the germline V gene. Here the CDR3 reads CASSFLSSSYNEQFF. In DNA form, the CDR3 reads TGCGCCAGCAGCTTCCTCAGTAGCTCCTACAATGAGCAGTTCTTC.

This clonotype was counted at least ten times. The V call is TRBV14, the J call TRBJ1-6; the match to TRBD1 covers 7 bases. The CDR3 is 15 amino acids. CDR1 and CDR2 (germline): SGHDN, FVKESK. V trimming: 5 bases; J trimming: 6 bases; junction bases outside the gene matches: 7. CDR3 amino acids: CASSVGQRVNSPLHF. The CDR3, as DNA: TGTGCCAGCAGCGTGGGACAGAGAGTTAATTCACCCCTCCACTTT.

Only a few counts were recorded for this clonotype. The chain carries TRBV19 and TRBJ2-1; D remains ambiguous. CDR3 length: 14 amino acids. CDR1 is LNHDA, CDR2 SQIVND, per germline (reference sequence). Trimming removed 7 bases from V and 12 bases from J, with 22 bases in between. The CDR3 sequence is CASTPSPQAATQFF. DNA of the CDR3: TGTGCCAGTACCCCATCCCCGCAGGCCGCCACGCAGTTCTTC.

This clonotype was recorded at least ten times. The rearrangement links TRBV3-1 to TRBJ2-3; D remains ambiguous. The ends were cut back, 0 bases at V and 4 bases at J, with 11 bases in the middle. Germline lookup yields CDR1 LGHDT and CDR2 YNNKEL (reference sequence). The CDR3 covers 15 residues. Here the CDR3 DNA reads TGTGCCAGCAGCCAAGATTGGGTAAGAGCAGATACGCAGTATTTT. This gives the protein CASSQDWVRADTQYF.

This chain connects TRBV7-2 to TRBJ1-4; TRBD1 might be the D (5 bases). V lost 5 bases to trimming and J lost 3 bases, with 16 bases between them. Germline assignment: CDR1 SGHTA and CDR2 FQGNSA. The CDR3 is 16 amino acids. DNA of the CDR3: TGTGCCAGCAGCCCCCGCCCCGGAGGGGCTAATGAAAAACTGTTTTTT. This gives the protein CASSPRPGGANEKLFF.

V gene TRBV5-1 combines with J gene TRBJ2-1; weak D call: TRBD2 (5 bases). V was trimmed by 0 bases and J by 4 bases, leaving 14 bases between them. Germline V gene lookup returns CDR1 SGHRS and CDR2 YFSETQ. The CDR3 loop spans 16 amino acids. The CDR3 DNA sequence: TGCGCCAGCAGCTTGGGGTCTAGCAGCACTTACAATGAGCAGTTCTTC. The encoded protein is CASSLGSSSTYNEQFF.

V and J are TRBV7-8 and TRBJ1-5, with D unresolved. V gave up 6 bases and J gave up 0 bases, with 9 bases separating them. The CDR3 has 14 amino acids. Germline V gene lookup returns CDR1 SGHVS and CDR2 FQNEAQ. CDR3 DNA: TGTGCCAGCAGGGATTATGGTAGCAATCAGCCCCAGCATTTT. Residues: CASRDYGSNQPQHF.

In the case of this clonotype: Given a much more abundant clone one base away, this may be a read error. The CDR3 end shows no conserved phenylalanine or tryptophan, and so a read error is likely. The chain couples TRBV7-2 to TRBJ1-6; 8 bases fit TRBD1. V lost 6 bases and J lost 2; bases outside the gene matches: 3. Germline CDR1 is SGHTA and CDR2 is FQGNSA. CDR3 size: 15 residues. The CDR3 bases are TGTGCCAGCAGAGAGGACAGGGCCTATAATTCACCCCTCCACTCT. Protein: CASREDRAYNSPLHS.

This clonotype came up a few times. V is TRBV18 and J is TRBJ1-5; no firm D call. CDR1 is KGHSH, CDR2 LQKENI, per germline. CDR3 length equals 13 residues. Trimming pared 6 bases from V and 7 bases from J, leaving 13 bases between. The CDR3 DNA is TGTGCCAGCTCGAACGGGGTCCTACAGCCCCAGCATTTT. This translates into CASSNGVLQPQHF. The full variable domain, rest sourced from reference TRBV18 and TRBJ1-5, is NAGVMQNPRHLVRRRGQEARLRCSPMKGHSHVYWYRQLPEEGLKFMVYLQKENIIDESGMPKERFSAEFPKEGPSILRIQQVVRGDSAAYFCASSNGVLQPQHFGDGTRLSIL.

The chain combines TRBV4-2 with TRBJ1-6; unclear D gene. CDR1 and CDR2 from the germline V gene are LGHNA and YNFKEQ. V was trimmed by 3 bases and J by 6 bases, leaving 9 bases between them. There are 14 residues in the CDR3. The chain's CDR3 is CASSHVGGNSPLHF. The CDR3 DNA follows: TGTGCCAGCAGCCACGTCGGCGGTAATTCACCCCTCCACTTT.

In nucleotides, the CDR3 is TGCAGTGCTAAGAGGGCCGGGACCGTCCGAGGCGAAGCTTTCTTT. Amino acid sequence: CSAKRAGTVRGEAFF. The rearrangement uses TRBV20-1 and TRBJ1-1; perhaps TRBD1 as D (5 bases). CDR1 and CDR2 from the germline V gene are DFQATT and SNEGSKA (reference sequence). This CDR3 spans 15 amino acids. The V gene lost 4 bases and the J gene lost 8 bases, with 23 bases spanning the gap.

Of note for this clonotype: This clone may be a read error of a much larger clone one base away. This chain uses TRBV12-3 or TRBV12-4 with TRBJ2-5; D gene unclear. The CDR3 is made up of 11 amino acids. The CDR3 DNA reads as TGTGTCAGCAGTTTGGTGGGGACCCAGTACTTC. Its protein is CVSSLVGTQYF.

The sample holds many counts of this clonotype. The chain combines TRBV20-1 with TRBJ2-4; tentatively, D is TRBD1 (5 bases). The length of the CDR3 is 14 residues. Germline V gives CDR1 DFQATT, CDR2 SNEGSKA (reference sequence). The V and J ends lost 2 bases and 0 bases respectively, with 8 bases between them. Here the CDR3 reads CSARTRVAKNIQYF. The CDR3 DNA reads TGCAGTGCTAGAACCAGGGTAGCCAAAAACATTCAGTACTTC.

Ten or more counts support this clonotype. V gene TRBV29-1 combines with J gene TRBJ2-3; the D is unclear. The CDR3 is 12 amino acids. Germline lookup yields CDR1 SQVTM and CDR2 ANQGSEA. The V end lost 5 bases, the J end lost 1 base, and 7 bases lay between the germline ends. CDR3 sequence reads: CSVYPGTDTQYF. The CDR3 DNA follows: TGCAGCGTTTACCCGGGCACAGATACGCAGTATTTT.

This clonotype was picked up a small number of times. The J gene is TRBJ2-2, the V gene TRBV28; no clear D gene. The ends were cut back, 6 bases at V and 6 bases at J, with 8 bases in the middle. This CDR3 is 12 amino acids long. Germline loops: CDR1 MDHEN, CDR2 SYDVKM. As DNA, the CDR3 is TGTGCCAGCAGCCCCGAATCCGGGGAGCTGTTTTTT. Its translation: CASSPESGELFF.

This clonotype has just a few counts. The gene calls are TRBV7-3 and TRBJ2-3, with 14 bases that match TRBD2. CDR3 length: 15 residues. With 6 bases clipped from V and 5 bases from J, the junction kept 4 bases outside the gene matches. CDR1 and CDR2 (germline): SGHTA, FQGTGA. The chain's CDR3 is CASRTSGGAGDTQYF. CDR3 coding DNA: TGTGCCAGCAGGACTAGCGGGGGGGCCGGAGATACGCAGTATTTT. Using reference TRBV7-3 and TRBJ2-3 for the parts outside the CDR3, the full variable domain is GAGVSQTPSNKVTEKGKYVELRCDPISGHTALYWYRQSLGQGPEFLIYFQGTGAADDSGLPNDRFFAVRPEGSVSTLKIQRTERGDSAVYLCASRTSGGAGDTQYFGPGTRLTVL.

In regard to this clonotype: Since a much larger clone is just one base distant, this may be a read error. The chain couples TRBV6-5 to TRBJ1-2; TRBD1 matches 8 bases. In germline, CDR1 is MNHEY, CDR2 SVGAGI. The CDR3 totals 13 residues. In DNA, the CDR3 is TGTGTCAGCAGACCCGGACAGGGCTATGGCTACACCTTC. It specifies CVSRPGQGYGYTF.

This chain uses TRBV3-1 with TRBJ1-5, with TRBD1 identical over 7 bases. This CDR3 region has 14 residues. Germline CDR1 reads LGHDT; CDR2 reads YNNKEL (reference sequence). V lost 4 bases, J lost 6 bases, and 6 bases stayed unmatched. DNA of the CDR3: TGTGCCAGCAGCCCACAGGGGTCCGTTCAGCCCCAGCATTTT. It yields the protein CASSPQGSVQPQHF. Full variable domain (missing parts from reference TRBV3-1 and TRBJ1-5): DTAVSQTPKYLVTQMGNDKSIKCEQNLGHDTMYWYKQDSKKFLKIMFSYNNKELIINETVPNRFSPKSPDKAHLNLHINSLELGDSAVYFCASSPQGSVQPQHFGDGTRLSIL.

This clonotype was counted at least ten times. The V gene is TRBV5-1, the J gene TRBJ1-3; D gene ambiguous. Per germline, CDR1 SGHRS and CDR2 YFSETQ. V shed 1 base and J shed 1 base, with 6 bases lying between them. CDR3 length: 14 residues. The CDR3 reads CASSLTRSGNTIYF. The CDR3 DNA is TGCGCCAGCAGCTTGACCAGATCTGGAAACACCATATATTTT.

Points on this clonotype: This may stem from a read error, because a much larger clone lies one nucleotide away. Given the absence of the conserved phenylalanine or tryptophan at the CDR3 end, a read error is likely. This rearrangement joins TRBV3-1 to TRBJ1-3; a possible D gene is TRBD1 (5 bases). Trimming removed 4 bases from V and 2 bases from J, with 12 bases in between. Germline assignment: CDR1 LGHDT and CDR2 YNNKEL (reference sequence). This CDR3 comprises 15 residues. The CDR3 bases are TGTGCCAGCAGCCCCTTGGGGGGAACTGGAAACACCATATATTCT. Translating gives CASSPLGGTGNTIYS.

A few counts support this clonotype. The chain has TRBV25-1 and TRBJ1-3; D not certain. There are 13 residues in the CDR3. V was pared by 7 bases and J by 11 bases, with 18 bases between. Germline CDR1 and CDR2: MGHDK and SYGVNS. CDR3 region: CASISGPPGAIYF. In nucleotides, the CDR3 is TGTGCCAGCATATCCGGACCTCCGGGAGCCATATATTTT.

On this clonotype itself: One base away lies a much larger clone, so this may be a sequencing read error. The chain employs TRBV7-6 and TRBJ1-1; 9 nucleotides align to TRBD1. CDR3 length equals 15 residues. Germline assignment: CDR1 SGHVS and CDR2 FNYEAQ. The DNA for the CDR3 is TGTGCCGGCAGCTCCTGGACAGGGGATAACACTGAAGCTTTCTTT. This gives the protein CAGSSWTGDNTEAFF. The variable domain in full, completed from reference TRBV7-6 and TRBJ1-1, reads GAGVSQSPRYKVTKRGQDVALRCDPISGHVSLYWYRQALGQGPEFLTYFNYEAQQDKSGLPNDRFSAERPEGSISTLTIQRTEQRDSAMYRCAGSSWTGDNTEAFFGQGTRLTVV.